The clone carrying this T cell receptor (beta chain) has a handful of counts. This entry belongs to a study of regulatory T cells in long-lasting Graves disease. V lost 5 bases, J lost 2 bases, and 12 bases stayed unmatched. In germline, CDR1 is SEHNR, CDR2 FQNEAQ (reference sequence). The CDR3 loop spans 18 amino acids. Time point reported: newly diagnosed GD, antithyroid drugs for less than 3 months. Researchers made the TCR library from RNA that was extracted from PBMCs. Investigators report Graves' disease was diagnosed under American Thyroid Association guidelines. iRepertoire HTBI primers and Arm-PCR of CDR3 regions built TCR beta libraries. Each CDR3 protein gets one entry after TCRdb re-called the multiplex PCR reads with MiXCR. Of hundreds of thousands of distinct CDR3 sequences in the sample, about 16% are singletons; the top ten hold just under 25%. The same specimen was also included in a second study, on T cells in Graves' hyperthyroidism and ophthalmopathy. That study adds: Hyperthyroidism of Graves' type that showed no ophthalmopathy progression within 18 months was stable. Reasons for excluding patients were uncontrolled infection, other autoimmune disease, pregnancy or lactation. Most thyroid clonotypes expanded above 0.001 appeared in blood too.

The V and J genes are TRBV7-9 and TRBJ2-6, with 7 bases that match TRBD1. The receptor was derived from a woman aged 35-60 years with Graves disease. The sample was peripheral blood mononuclear cells (PBMCs), taken at new diagnosis, from a patient treated with antithyroid drugs. The CDR3 DNA is TGTGCCAGCAGCCCCAAGGGCAGGGGACAGACTGGGGCCAACGTCCTGACTTTC. The encoded protein is CASSPKGRGQTGANVLTF. Variable domain in full (rest from reference TRBV7-9 and TRBJ2-6): DTGVSQNPRHKITKRGQNVTFRCDPISEHNRLYWYRQTLGQGPEFLTYFQNEAQLEKSRLLSDRFSAERPKGSFSTLEIQRTEQGDSAMYLCASSPKGRGQTGANVLTFGAGSRLTVL.